These 2 T cell receptor beta chains share one sample of origin, sequenced in a study of T cells in women clearing cervical HPV infection. Libraries were prepared by immunoSEQ multiplex PCR; TCRdb keeps only in-frame clonotypes and omits some of them. The table for this sample gives roughly 30,000 clones. Specimen: blood buffy coat. These receptors were obtained from a woman between 18 and 69 years old with a cervical HPV16 infection that either progressed to CIN3+ or cleared (not recorded which).

As regards this clone: Read sequence stops 3 residues before the CDR3 end, and the germline J gene provides the missing end. The J gene is TRBJ2-4, the V gene TRBV19; 7 positions match TRBD2. The CDR3 loop spans 15 amino acids. V trimming: 8 bases; J trimming: 0 bases; junction bases outside the gene matches: 7. Germline V lookup: CDR1 LNHDA, CDR2 SQIVND (reference sequence). Here the CDR3 reads CASSGTTLAKNIQYF. CDR3 DNA, as far as it was read: TGTGCCAGTTCCGGGACTACACTAGCCAAAAACATT.

Turning to this clone: The read ends 3 residues shy of where the CDR3 ends; the end is completed using the germline J gene. The V and J genes are TRBV7-8 and TRBJ1-6; weak D call: TRBD1 (5 bases). This CDR3 contains 15 residues. Germline V gene sequence: CDR1 SGHVS, CDR2 FQNEAQ. With 6 bases removed from V and 7 bases from J, the gap between germline ends came to 16 bases. CDR3 amino acids: CASRKGGERNSPLHF. CDR3 bases read: TGTGCCAGCAGGAAGGGAGGGGAGAGGAATTCACCC.